One and the same sample provided the 6 T cell receptor beta chains below, sequenced in a study of cytomegalovirus exposure and HLA in healthy donors. PCR amplification relied on 60 Vbeta primers (plus 13 Jbeta primers). Libraries were prepared by immunoSEQ multiplex PCR; TCRdb keeps only in-frame clonotypes and omits some of them. This repertoire shows over 150,000 clones, over 60% found once; its top ten account for roughly 4.2%. Sequencing used PBMCs. The receptors here all came from a woman in her forties in good health and CMV-seronegative.

The genes are TRBV2 and TRBJ1-5; no reliable D call. The CDR3 contains 14 residues. V was shortened by 3 bases and J by 5 bases, with 11 bases between the two germline ends. In germline, CDR1 is SNHLY, CDR2 FYNNEI. This CDR3 is CASSDTGFHQPQHF. The CDR3, as DNA: TGTGCCAGCAGTGATACGGGGTTTCATCAGCCCCAGCATTTT. Full variable domain (outside the CDR3, taken from reference TRBV2 and TRBJ1-5): EPEVTQTPSHQVTQMGQEVILRCVPISNHLYFYWYRQILGQKVEFLVSFYNNEISEKSEIFDDQFSVERPDGSNFTLKIRSTKLEDSAMYFCASSDTGFHQPQHFGDGTRLSIL.

V and J are TRBV6-5 and TRBJ2-7, with 9 bases lining up with TRBD2. V lost 4 bases to trimming and J lost 2 bases; unmatched junction nucleotides: 9. This CDR3 has 16 amino acids. Germline loops: CDR1 MNHEY, CDR2 SVGAGI. The DNA of the CDR3 is TGTGCCAGCAGTTTCGCGGGAGGGCCGTCAACCTACGAGCAGTACTTC. It is translated as CASSFAGGPSTYEQYF.

V and J are TRBV6-5 and TRBJ1-3; tentative D call: TRBD1 (6 bases). Per germline, CDR1 MNHEY and CDR2 SVGAGI. This CDR3 is built from 14 residues. Trimming removed 5 bases from V and 4 bases from J, with 12 bases in between. In nucleotides, the CDR3 is TGTGCCAGCAGTAAACAGGGAAAAGGAAACACCATATATTTT. Translation gives CASSKQGKGNTIYF.

The chain joins TRBV10-1 to TRBJ2-3; 11 nucleotides match TRBD2. The CDR3 has 15 amino acids. The V gene end was trimmed by 6 bases and the J gene end by 4 bases; junction bases not matched to a gene: 6. CDR1 and CDR2 from the germline V gene are WNHNN and SYGVQD (reference sequence). In nucleotides, the CDR3 is TGCGCCAGCAGCCGCGGACTAGCGGGCGCAGATACGCAGTATTTT. This encodes CASSRGLAGADTQYF.

The chain recombines TRBV5-1 with TRBJ2-7, with 7 bases aligning to TRBD1. The trim removed 1 base at V and 1 base at J, leaving 8 bases unmatched. This CDR3 is 16 amino acids long. From germline, CDR1 is SGHRS and CDR2 YFSETQ. The CDR3 DNA sequence: TGCGCCAGCAGCTTGAAACCGGGACAGATATCCTACGAGCAGTACTTC. Its protein product is CASSLKPGQISYEQYF.

This clone was seen a few times. CDR3 protein: CASSPTGQAGNTIYF. CDR3 DNA sequence: TGTGCCAGCAGCCCGACAGGGCAAGCTGGAAACACCATATATTTT. The V gene is TRBV13, the J gene TRBJ1-3; 7 bases are a match to TRBD1. The V segment lost 5 bases and the J segment 2 bases; nucleotides outside the gene matches: 6. Per germline, CDR1 PRHDT and CDR2 FYEKMQ (reference sequence). CDR3 length: 15 residues.